A selection of T cell receptor beta chains follows, all from one sample in a study of B cell selection in AIRE deficiency. TCRdb keeps only in-frame clones here, not all; method: immunoSEQ multiplex PCR. In the table there are under 30,000 clones, around 97% of which are singletons. Sequencing was carried out using conventional CD4+ T cells sorted from PBMCs. These TCRs come from a human donor with AIRE deficiency. The CDR3 runs from the conserved cysteine through the conserved F or W. Each record gives: clone size, V gene, D gene, J gene, CDR3 protein, CDR3 DNA. A D gene is named only where the DNA matches it firmly. Rows give clone size only sometimes, using once, few, many, or a class for an expanded clone.

NA,TRBV5-1,TRBD2,TRBJ2-1,CASNIAGGNNEQFF,TGCGCCAGCAACATAGCGGGGGGAAACAATGAGCAGTTCTTC
NA,TRBV7-6,NA,TRBJ2-2,CASSQGSFALAGELFF,TGTGCCAGCAGCCAGGGTAGTTTCGCTCTCGCCGGGGAGCTGTTTTTT
once,TRBV6-1,NA,TRBJ1-5,CASSGRTEERKGNQPQHF,TGTGCCAGCAGTGGCCGCACAGAGGAGAGGAAGGGCAATCAGCCCCAGCATTTT
NA,TRBV2,TRBD1,TRBJ1-4,CASTRRQGSWEKLFF,TGTGCCAGCACCCGGCGACAGGGGAGTTGGGAAAAACTGTTTTTT
NA,TRBV21-1,NA,TRBJ2-7,CASSKVPEQYF,TGTGCCAGCAGCAAAGTGCCCGAGCAGTACTTC
NA,TRBV7-9,NA,TRBJ2-3,CASIKGGDTQYF,TGTGCCAGCATCAAAGGGGGAGATACGCAGTATTTT
NA,TRBV2,TRBD1,TRBJ1-1,CASTPGQGVGKAFF,TGTGCCAGCACTCCCGGGCAGGGGGTTGGGAAAGCTTTCTTT
NA,TRBV5-1,TRBD2,TRBJ2-3,CASSLGLAGGRGTDTQYF,TGCGCCAGCAGCTTGGGACTAGCGGGAGGGCGAGGCACAGATACGCAGTATTTT
NA,TRBV7-6,TRBD1,TRBJ2-2,CASSPTGVHTGELFF,TGTGCCAGCAGCCCGACAGGGGTGCACACCGGGGAGCTGTTTTTT
NA,TRBV5-1,TRBD1,TRBJ2-3,CASSLLSGGSTDTQYF,TGCGCCAGCAGCTTGTTATCAGGGGGCAGCACAGATACGCAGTATTTT
NA,TRBV18,NA,TRBJ2-5,CASSPGAGETQYF,TGTGCCAGCTCCCCAGGGGCGGGAGAGACCCAGTACTTC
NA,TRBV7-8,TRBD2,TRBJ2-1,CATLGGTSGYNEQFF,TGTGCCACCCTGGGAGGGACTAGCGGCTACAATGAGCAGTTCTTC
NA,TRBV5-1,NA,TRBJ1-2,CASSRMLRDGYTF,TGCGCCAGCAGCCGGATGCTCAGAGATGGCTACACCTTC
NA,TRBV27,NA,TRBJ2-1,CASTASGSFSYNEQFF,TGTGCCAGCACCGCCAGCGGGTCCTTCTCCTACAATGAGCAGTTCTTC
NA,TRBV27,NA,TRBJ1-6,CASSLVARNSPLHF,TGTGCCAGCAGTTTGGTCGCCAGGAATTCACCCCTCCACTTT
NA,TRBV11-2,TRBD2,TRBJ2-2,CASSRAGVGTGELFF,TGTGCCAGCTCCCGCGCGGGAGTAGGCACCGGGGAGCTGTTTTTT
NA,TRBV6-1,NA,TRBJ2-5,CASSEDRQGETQYF,TGTGCCAGCAGTGAAGACCGCCAGGGGGAGACCCAGTACTTC
NA,TRBV28,TRBD2,TRBJ2-7,CASSLGSGRTNEQYF,TGTGCCAGCAGTTTAGGTAGCGGGAGGACAAACGAGCAGTACTTC
NA,TRBV7-2,NA,TRBJ1-3,CASSFKQGSGNTIYF,TGTGCCAGCAGCTTTAAACAGGGCTCTGGAAACACCATATATTTT
NA,TRBV7-9,TRBD1,TRBJ2-5,CASSPGTGYETQYF,TGTGCCAGCAGTCCCGGGACAGGGTACGAGACCCAGTACTTC
NA,TRBV28,NA,TRBJ1-2,CASSFLRLGGYTF,TGTGCCAGCAGTTTTTTGAGGTTGGGCGGCTACACCTTC
NA,TRBV5-1,NA,TRBJ2-1,CASRLGMGNEQFF,TGCGCCAGCAGATTGGGGATGGGCAATGAGCAGTTCTTC
NA,TRBV29-1,NA,TRBJ1-2,CSVREGSGYGYTF,TGCAGCGTTCGAGAGGGTAGTGGCTATGGCTACACCTTC
few,TRBV5-1,TRBD1,TRBJ1-1,CASSFLQGVNTEAFF,TGCGCCAGCAGCTTCCTACAGGGGGTGAACACTGAAGCTTTCTTT
NA,TRBV2,NA,TRBJ2-7,CASSPPGYF,TGTGCCAGCAGCCCCCCCGGGTACTTC
NA,TRBV5-1,TRBD1,TRBJ1-4,CASSLAGGQSNEKLFF,TGCGCCAGCAGCTTGGCCGGGGGACAGTCTAATGAAAAACTGTTTTTT
NA,TRBV19,TRBD1,TRBJ1-5,CASSTGVLGQPQHF,TGTGCCAGTAGCACAGGGGTTCTGGGTCAGCCCCAGCATTTT
NA,TRBV30,NA,TRBJ1-1,CAWFRGWAFF,TGTGCCTGGTTCCGGGGGTGGGCTTTCTTT
NA,TRBV30,NA,TRBJ2-7,CAWTHLYEQYF,TGTGCCTGGACACACCTCTACGAGCAGTACTTC
NA,TRBV7-6,NA,TRBJ2-1,CASSLAVGGNLYNEQFF,TGTGCCAGCAGCTTAGCGGTGGGAGGAAATCTCTACAATGAGCAGTTCTTC
NA,TRBV7-2,NA,TRBJ1-2,CASSRGADSYGYTF,TGTGCCAGCAGCCGAGGGGCCGATTCCTATGGCTACACCTTC
NA,TRBV19,NA,TRBJ1-1,CASSIVRGQTEAFF,TGTGCCAGTAGTATAGTACGAGGGCAGACTGAAGCTTTCTTT
NA,TRBV5-1,NA,TRBJ2-4,CASSLAINKNIQYF,TGCGCCAGCAGCTTGGCGATAAACAAAAACATTCAGTACTTC
NA,TRBV20-1,NA,TRBJ1-1,CSASLQTEAFF,TGCAGTGCTAGCCTACAGACTGAAGCTTTCTTT
NA,TRBV18,NA,TRBJ1-1,CASSPGVAGPLNTEAFF,TGTGCCAGCTCGCCGGGCGTGGCAGGACCCTTGAACACTGAAGCTTTCTTT
NA,TRBV19,NA,TRBJ2-2,CASTGKANTGELFF,TGTGCCAGTACGGGGAAGGCGAACACCGGGGAGCTGTTTTTT